This TCR beta chain stems from a study of shared clonotypes between healthy human individuals. The data were produced by immunoSEQ multiplex PCR, yet TCRdb's version contains in-frame clones alone and is incomplete. This table holds about 680,000 clones, around 92% found once. For this clone: The target antigen is unknown.

Trimming took 1 base from V and 4 from J; bases not matched to a gene: 6. Germline V gives CDR1 SSHAT, CDR2 FNYEAQ (reference sequence). CDR3 size: 15 residues. Only CD45RO-negative cells positively selected for CCR7 counted as naive CD8 cells, so terminally differentiated effector memory CD45RA+ cells were excluded. General study results and limits: In a few donors, around 5% of naive CD4 clonotypes appeared in common.

Material for sequencing was naive CD8+ T cells sorted from blood. The chain joins TRBV7-7 to TRBJ2-5; 7 nucleotides align to TRBD2. This clonotype originated in a man aged 25-45 years in good health. The CDR3 loop is CASSLGGGVGETQYF. DNA of the CDR3: TGTGCCAGCAGCTTAGGGGGAGGGGTCGGAGAGACCCAGTACTTC.